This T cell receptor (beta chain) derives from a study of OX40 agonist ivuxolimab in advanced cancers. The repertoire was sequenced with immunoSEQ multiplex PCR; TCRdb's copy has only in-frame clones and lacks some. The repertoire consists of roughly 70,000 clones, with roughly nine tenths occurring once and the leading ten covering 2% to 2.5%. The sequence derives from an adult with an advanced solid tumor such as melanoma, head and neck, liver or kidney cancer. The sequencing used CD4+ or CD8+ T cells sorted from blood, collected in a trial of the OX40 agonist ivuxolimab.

CDR3 protein: CASSRRLSSYNEQFF. For the CDR3, the DNA is TGTGCCAGCAGCCGACGGCTGAGCTCCTACAATGAGCAGTTCTTC. The chain employs TRBV28 and TRBJ2-1, with D uncertain. Germline V lookup: CDR1 MDHEN, CDR2 SYDVKM. CDR3 length: 15 amino acids. The V end was cut by 6 bases, the J end by 0 bases, with 12 bases between.